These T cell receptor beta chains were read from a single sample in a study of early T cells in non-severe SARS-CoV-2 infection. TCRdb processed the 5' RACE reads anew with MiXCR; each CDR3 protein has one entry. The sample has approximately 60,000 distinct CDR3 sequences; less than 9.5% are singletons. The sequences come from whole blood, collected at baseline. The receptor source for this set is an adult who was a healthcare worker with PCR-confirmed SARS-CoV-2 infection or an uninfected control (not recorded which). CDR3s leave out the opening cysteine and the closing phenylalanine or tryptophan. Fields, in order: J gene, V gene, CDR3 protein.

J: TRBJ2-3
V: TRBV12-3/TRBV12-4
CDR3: ASTRTLTGTDTQY

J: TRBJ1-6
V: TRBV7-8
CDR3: ASSAPTGNDNSPLH

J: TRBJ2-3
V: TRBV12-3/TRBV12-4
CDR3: ASSLSGGITDTQY

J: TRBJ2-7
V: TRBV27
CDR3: ASSFPGQAYEQY

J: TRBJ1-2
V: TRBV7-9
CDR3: ASSLSESYGYT

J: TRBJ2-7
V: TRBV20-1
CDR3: SAGGQATYEQY

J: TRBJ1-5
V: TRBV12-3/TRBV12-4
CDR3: ASSGGNQPQH

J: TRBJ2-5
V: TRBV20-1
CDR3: SARRGFQETQY

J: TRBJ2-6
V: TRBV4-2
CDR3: ASSQDGGAGANVLT

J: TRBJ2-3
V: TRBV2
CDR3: ASSRTLQDTDTQY

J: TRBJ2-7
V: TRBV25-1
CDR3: ASSEGTGGQRVYEQY

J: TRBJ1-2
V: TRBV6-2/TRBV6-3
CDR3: ASSRGQANYGYT

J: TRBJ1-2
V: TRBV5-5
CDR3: ASSLRDRGPANYGYT

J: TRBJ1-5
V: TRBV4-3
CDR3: ASSFSPDSNQPQH

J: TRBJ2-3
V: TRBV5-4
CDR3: ASSLFRDGTDTQY

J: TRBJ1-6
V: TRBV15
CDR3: ATSRDKGDGSPLH

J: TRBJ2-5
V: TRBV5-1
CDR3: ASSLPGETQY

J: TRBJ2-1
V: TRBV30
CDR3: AWTSGRYNEQF

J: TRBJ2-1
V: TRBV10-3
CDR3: AISDLRQGDNEQF

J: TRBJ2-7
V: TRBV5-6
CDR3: ASSFLASAEQY

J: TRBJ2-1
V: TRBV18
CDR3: ASSQPGQVYNEQF

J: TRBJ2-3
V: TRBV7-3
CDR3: ASSLRWSYTDTQY

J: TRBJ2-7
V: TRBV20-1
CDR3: SAIRPPPAGAYEQY

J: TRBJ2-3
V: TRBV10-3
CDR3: AISGPQTSGTPDTQY

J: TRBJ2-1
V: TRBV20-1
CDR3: SARRLAANEQF

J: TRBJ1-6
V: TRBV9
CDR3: ASSPYRDSPLH

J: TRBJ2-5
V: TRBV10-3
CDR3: AISESLVSQETQY

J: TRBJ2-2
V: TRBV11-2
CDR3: ASSSAGELF

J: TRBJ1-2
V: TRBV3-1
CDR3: ASSHLDLKT

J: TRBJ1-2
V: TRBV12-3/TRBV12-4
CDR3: ASRASGTVNYGYT

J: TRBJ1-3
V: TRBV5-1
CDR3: ASSLAGNGNTIY

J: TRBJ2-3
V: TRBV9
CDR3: ASSVGIGWGTDTQY

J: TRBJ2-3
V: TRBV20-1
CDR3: SARMAGVGDTQY

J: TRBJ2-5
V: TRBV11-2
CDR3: ASPGAAETQY

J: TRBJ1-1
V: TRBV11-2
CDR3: ASSSNRARTEAF

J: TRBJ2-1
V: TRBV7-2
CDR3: ASSLRGIFEQF

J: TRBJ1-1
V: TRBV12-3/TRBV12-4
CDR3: ASSSGWTEAF

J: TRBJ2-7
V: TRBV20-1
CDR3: SARGGGSHEQY

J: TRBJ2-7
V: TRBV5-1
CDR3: ASSYLAGDNEQY

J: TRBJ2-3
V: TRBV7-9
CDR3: ASSSYRVMGTDTQY

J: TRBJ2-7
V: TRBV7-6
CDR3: ASSIAAGSFAYEQY